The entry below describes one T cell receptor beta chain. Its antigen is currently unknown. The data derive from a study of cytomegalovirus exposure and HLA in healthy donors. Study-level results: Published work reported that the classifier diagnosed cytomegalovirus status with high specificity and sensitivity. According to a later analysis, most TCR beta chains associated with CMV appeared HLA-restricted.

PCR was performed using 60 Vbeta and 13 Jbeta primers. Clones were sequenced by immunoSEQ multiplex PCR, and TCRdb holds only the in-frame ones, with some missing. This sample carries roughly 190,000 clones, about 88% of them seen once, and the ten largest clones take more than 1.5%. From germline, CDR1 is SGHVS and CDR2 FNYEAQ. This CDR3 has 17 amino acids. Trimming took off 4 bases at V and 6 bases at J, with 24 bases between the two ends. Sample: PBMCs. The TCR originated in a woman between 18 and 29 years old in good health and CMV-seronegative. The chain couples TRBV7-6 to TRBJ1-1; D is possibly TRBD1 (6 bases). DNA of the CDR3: TGTGCCAGCAGCTCCCAGGGGCTCGAAGGGGGAAACGCTGAAGCTTTCTTT. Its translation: CASSSQGLEGGNAEAFF.